The 26 T cell receptor beta chains given below trace back to one sample, sequenced in a study of technical replicates of blood from several donors. Only in-frame clones appear in the TCRdb table, and some are missing; sequencing was by immunoSEQ multiplex PCR. Seen here are 80,000 or so clones, nearly 97% observed once, and the top ten hold about 0.37%. The sample taken for sequencing was T cells isolated from PBMCs. The receptors derive from a human donor in good health.

The rearrangement links TRBV10-3 to TRBJ2-3, with TRBD2 matching over 11 bases. J was trimmed by 0 bases and V by 6 bases; bases with no gene match: 17. The CDR3 covers 20 residues. Germline V gene data show CDR1 as ENHRY and CDR2 as SYGVKD. The chain's CDR3 is CAISYTPGLAGISSTDTQYF. The CDR3 DNA reads as TGTGCCATCAGCTACACTCCAGGACTAGCGGGCATTTCTAGCACAGATACGCAGTATTTT.

V gene TRBV2 combines with J gene TRBJ1-4, with 7 bases aligning to TRBD1. With 6 bases clipped from V and 0 bases from J, the junction kept 4 bases outside the gene matches. There are 15 residues in the CDR3. The germline CDR1 and CDR2 sequences are SNHLY and FYNNEI. The CDR3 loop reads CASRGQSATNEKLFF. The CDR3 region has the DNA TGTGCCAGCAGGGGACAGTCTGCAACTAATGAAAAACTGTTTTTT.

This chain links TRBV19 with TRBJ1-4; perhaps TRBD1 as D (6 bases). Germline V gene lookup returns CDR1 LNHDA and CDR2 SQIVND (reference sequence). The CDR3 sequence is 14 residues long. The germline V and J ends were trimmed by 10 bases and 4 bases, with 16 bases remaining between them. This CDR3 reads CATPRQAYNEKLFF. The CDR3 DNA reads as TGTGCCACCCCTCGACAGGCTTATAATGAAAAACTGTTTTTT.

The CDR3 nucleotides read TGTGCCAGCAGCTTAGCAGGGGTCGGGGAGCAGTACTTC. This gives the protein CASSLAGVGEQYF. The chain has TRBV7-2 and TRBJ2-7, with D tentatively TRBD1 (5 bases). CDR1 is SGHTA, CDR2 FQGNSA, per germline. This CDR3 has 13 residues. Trimming cost V 0 bases and J 7 bases, with 10 bases left between them.

The rearrangement joins TRBV4-1 to TRBJ2-1; 12 bases line up with TRBD2. V lost 5 bases and J lost 4; bases outside the gene matches: 9. Looked up from germline, CDR1 is MGHRA and CDR2 is YSYEKL. This CDR3 region has 17 residues. CDR3 DNA: TGCGCCAGCAGCAGGTCTAGCGGGAGGGCCGTTTACAATGAGCAGTTCTTC. It yields the protein CASSRSSGRAVYNEQFF.

This sequence joins TRBV11-3 and TRBJ2-3; 9 nucleotides line up with TRBD2. The CDR3 consists of 16 residues. The germline V gene has CDR1 SGHNT and CDR2 YENEEA. V shed 4 bases, J shed 2 bases, and the junction held 7 bases outside the gene matches. The CDR3 DNA reads TGTGCCAGCAGCTCCCAGCGGGAGGCCCTCACAGATACGCAGTATTTT. Its protein product is CASSSQREALTDTQYF.

The chain couples TRBV19 to TRBJ1-4, with a possible D match to TRBD1 (6 bases). The germline V and J ends were trimmed by 7 bases and 7 bases, with 16 bases remaining between them. Germline V gene lookup returns CDR1 LNHDA and CDR2 SQIVND (reference sequence). CDR3 length equals 14 residues. The CDR3 nucleotides read TGTGCCAGTAACCCGCCAGGGGCAATTGAAAAACTGTTTTTT. Translation: CASNPPGAIEKLFF.

The chain's CDR3 is CASSLTRDEQFF. CDR3 nucleotides: TGCGCCAGCAGCTTGACGCGGGATGAGCAGTTCTTC. V gene TRBV5-1 combines with J gene TRBJ2-1; D possibly corresponds to TRBD2 (5 bases). Trimming removed 1 base from V and 8 bases from J, with 7 bases in between. CDR3 length: 12 amino acids. Germline loops: CDR1 SGHRS, CDR2 YFSETQ.

J is TRBJ1-2 and V is TRBV7-2; 10 nucleotides line up with TRBD1. Looked up from germline, CDR1 is SGHTA and CDR2 is FQGNSA. The trim removed 1 base at V and 10 bases at J, leaving 6 bases unmatched. The CDR3 contains 14 residues. The CDR3 sequence: CASSLVGTGAVYTF. CDR3 in DNA: TGTGCCAGCAGCTTAGTGGGGACAGGGGCTGTCTACACCTTC.

This rearrangement joins TRBV11-2 to TRBJ2-5; D is uncertain. The CDR3 runs 14 residues. V was clipped by 5 bases and J by 5 bases, with 15 bases between them. From germline, CDR1 is SGHAT and CDR2 FQNNGV. The DNA of the CDR3 is TGTGCCAGCAGCCCCCTCCGGTCCAGGGAGACCCAGTACTTC. It encodes CASSPLRSRETQYF.

This sequence joins TRBV4-1 and TRBJ2-2; tentative D call: TRBD2 (5 bases). The V end was cut by 0 bases, the J end by 7 bases, with 12 bases between. The germline CDR1 and CDR2 sequences are MGHRA and YSYEKL. CDR3 length: 15 amino acids. DNA of the CDR3: TGCGCCAGCAGCCAAGAAGGTACTAGTCTCGGGGAGCTGTTTTTT. This translates into CASSQEGTSLGELFF.

The V call is TRBV27, the J call TRBJ2-7; no clear D gene. Germline V CDR1 and CDR2: MNHEY, SMNVEV (reference sequence). The V end was cut by 8 bases, the J end by 2 bases, with 16 bases between. There are 14 residues in the CDR3. CDR3 sequence reads: CASREVGTTYEQYF. The CDR3 region has the DNA TGTGCCAGCCGTGAAGTGGGCACCACCTACGAGCAGTACTTC.

The chain links TRBV18 to TRBJ1-2; a weak D match, TRBD1 (5 bases). The germline V gene has CDR1 KGHSH and CDR2 LQKENI. V shed 3 bases and J shed 3 bases, with 8 bases lying between them. The CDR3 sequence is 13 residues long. CDR3 in DNA: TGTGCCAGCTCACCCAGGGCTGACTATGGCTACACCTTC. This translates into CASSPRADYGYTF.

The V and J genes are TRBV4-3 and TRBJ1-1; no clear D gene. CDR3 length: 14 amino acids. V lost 0 bases and J 5 bases, leaving 10 bases between the germline ends. Germline V CDR1 and CDR2: LGHNA, YSLEER. For the CDR3, the DNA is TGCGCCAGCAGCCAAGATCTTGGAGTTACTGAAGCTTTCTTT. Encoded protein: CASSQDLGVTEAFF.

This rearrangement joins TRBV28 to TRBJ2-7; 11 bases are shared with TRBD1. Germline CDR1 reads MDHEN; CDR2 reads SYDVKM. V lost 6 bases to trimming and J lost 7 bases; unmatched junction nucleotides: 11. The CDR3 has 15 residues. The CDR3 DNA reads as TGTGCCAGCAGAATATCAAGGACAGGGGGCTTTGAGCAGTACTTC. It translates to CASRISRTGGFEQYF. The variable domain in full, with the rest retrieved from reference TRBV28 and TRBJ2-7, is DVKVTQSSRYLVKRTGEKVFLECVQDMDHENMFWYRQDPGLGLRLIYFSYDVKMKEKGDIPEGYSVSREKKERFSLILESASTNQTSMYLCASRISRTGGFEQYFGPGTRLTVT.

The chain is built from TRBV19 and TRBJ1-2; D not resolved. The germline V gene has CDR1 LNHDA and CDR2 SQIVND (reference sequence). This CDR3 contains 11 residues. V was cut by 5 bases and J by 4 bases, with 5 bases left in between. CDR3 protein: CASSSIYGYTF. The CDR3 region has the DNA TGTGCCAGTAGTTCCATCTATGGCTACACCTTC.

The genes are TRBV7-9 and TRBJ1-4; maybe TRBD1 (5 bases). Trimming removed 4 bases from V and 8 bases from J, with 14 bases in between. The CDR3 is made up of 14 amino acids. Germline CDR1 SEHNR, CDR2 FQNEAQ (reference sequence). CDR3 region: CASSYTSGKEKLFF. The CDR3 nucleotides are TGTGCCAGCAGCTATACGTCAGGGAAAGAAAAACTGTTTTTT.

This rearrangement joins TRBV30 to TRBJ1-1; no clear D gene. This CDR3 comprises 13 residues. The germline V gene encodes CDR1 GTSNPN and CDR2 SVGIG (reference sequence). The V and J ends lost 0 bases and 1 base respectively, with 6 bases between them. For the CDR3, the DNA is TGTGCCTGGAGTGTATCCCAGAACACTGAAGCTTTCTTT. Translation gives CAWSVSQNTEAFF.

This chain links TRBV21-1 with TRBJ1-1; no DNA check was done on the table's D call, TRBD1. TRBV21-1 is recorded as a pseudogene. The CDR3 extends over 17 amino acids. The CDR3: CASSKAEGQHRCTEAFF. For the CDR3, the DNA is TGTGCCAGCAGCAAAGCCGAGGGACAGCATCGGTGCACTGAAGCTTTCTTT.

The V and J genes are TRBV13 and TRBJ2-1; no clear D gene. CDR3 length: 14 amino acids. Germline CDR1 is PRHDT and CDR2 is FYEKMQ (reference sequence). V was clipped by 5 bases and J by 6 bases, with 14 bases between them. As DNA, the CDR3 is TGTGCCAGCAGCCTCCCTGGCATTGGCAATGAGCAGTTCTTC. Encoded protein: CASSLPGIGNEQFF.

This clone was recorded once. This rearrangement joins TRBV9 to TRBJ1-1, with D perhaps matching TRBD1 (6 bases). The germline V gene encodes CDR1 SGDLS and CDR2 YYNGEE. Trimming removed 4 bases from V and 4 bases from J, with 11 bases in between. This CDR3 region has 13 residues. The CDR3 nucleotides read TGTGCCAGCAGCCCCACAGGGAGCACTGAAGCTTTCTTT. Encoded protein: CASSPTGSTEAFF.

V gene TRBV5-6 combines with J gene TRBJ2-2; 9 bases fit TRBD2. Germline CDR1 and CDR2: SGHDT and YYEEEE. This CDR3 contains 16 residues. Losses at the gene ends were 2 bases for V and 4 bases for J; bases not matched to a gene: 6. The CDR3 DNA is TGTGCCAGCAGCTTCTTAGCGGGAGTTGGCACCGGGGAGCTGTTTTTT. It translates to CASSFLAGVGTGELFF.

The CDR3 here is CSVGRTGGTGELFF. CDR3 in DNA: TGCAGCGTCGGTAGGACAGGGGGAACCGGGGAGCTGTTTTTT. This chain links TRBV29-1 with TRBJ2-2, with 10 bases that match TRBD1. Germline V CDR1 and CDR2: SQVTM, ANQGSEA. The CDR3 consists of 14 residues. V dropped 6 bases and J dropped 5; count of bases not matched to a gene: 6.

The chain couples TRBV6-5 to TRBJ2-7, with 9 bases matching TRBD1. J lost 3 bases, V lost 4 bases, and 7 bases had no gene match. The CDR3 covers 15 residues. Germline-derived CDR1 and CDR2 are MNHEY and SVGAGI. The CDR3 region has the DNA TGTGCCAGCAGTTTACAACAGGGGGCGTTCTACGAGCAGTACTTC. It yields the protein CASSLQQGAFYEQYF.

This chain joins TRBV28 and TRBJ2-3; 8 positions agree with TRBD1. The ends lost 2 bases at V and 4 bases at J; junction bases unmatched: 2. The V gene's germline CDR1 is MDHEN and CDR2 SYDVKM. This CDR3 has 14 amino acids. CDR3 region: CASSLQGASDTQYF. CDR3 bases: TGTGCCAGCAGTTTACAGGGGGCGTCAGATACGCAGTATTTT. The complete variable domain, with remaining parts taken from reference TRBV28 and TRBJ2-3, reads DVKVTQSSRYLVKRTGEKVFLECVQDMDHENMFWYRQDPGLGLRLIYFSYDVKMKEKGDIPEGYSVSREKKERFSLILESASTNQTSMYLCASSLQGASDTQYFGPGTRLTVL.

This clone showed up just once. V gene TRBV10-3 combines with J gene TRBJ1-2, with 7 bases lining up with TRBD1. This CDR3 comprises 15 residues. J was trimmed by 7 bases and V by 0 bases; bases with no gene match: 8. Looked up from germline, CDR1 is ENHRY and CDR2 is SYGVKD. The CDR3 reads CAISESDRSLSGYTF. The CDR3, as DNA: TGTGCCATCAGTGAGTCGGACAGGTCCCTCTCTGGCTACACCTTC.